This T cell receptor beta chain was documented in a study of cytomegalovirus exposure and HLA in healthy donors. Regarding the study as a whole: Per published reports, the classifier diagnosed cytomegalovirus status with high specificity and sensitivity.

The PCR used 60 Vbeta and 13 Jbeta primers. Original handling: Per a later analysis, the number of unique TCR beta chains was some 75 million, of which 8.5 million to 11 million were shared. The repertoire was sequenced with immunoSEQ multiplex PCR; TCRdb's copy has only in-frame clones and lacks some. That table gives V, J and clone size, and the DNA gave D and trimming. In the table there are around 200,000 clones, roughly four fifths of which are singletons. This clone appeared a single time. Its matching antigen is unknown. From germline, CDR1 is SGHRS and CDR2 YFSETQ. CDR3 length equals 14 residues. V shed 7 bases and J 2 bases; nucleotides not matched to a gene: 6.

Sequencing input: PBMCs. The V and J genes are TRBV5-1 and TRBJ2-7; 10 bases are shared with TRBD2. The source is a middle-aged woman in good health and CMV-seronegative. The CDR3 bases are TGCGCCAGCCGGGGGACTAGCGACACCTACGAGCAGTACTTC. This codes for CASRGTSDTYEQYF.